One and the same sample provided the 15 T cell receptor beta chains below, sequenced in a study of CD8 T cell repertoires and HIV-1 epitope variants. What these receptors recognize is not known. The method was immunoSEQ multiplex PCR; TCRdb's version includes in-frame clones alone and lacks a portion of them. The profile covers some 4,900 clones, with approximately 64% appearing a single time and around two fifths taken by the ten largest. Input material: cultured CD8+ T cells derived from PBMCs. The receptor source for this set is a male donor with HIV.

The chain recombines TRBV7-6 with TRBJ1-6, with a weak D call TRBD1 (6 bases). Trimming removed 0 bases at V and 3 bases at J, with 6 bases between. CDR3 length: 15 residues. The germline CDR1 and CDR2 sequences are SGHVS and FNYEAQ. The CDR3 region has the DNA TGTGCCAGCAGCTTAGCACAGGGCTATAATTCACCCCTCCACTTT. This sequence encodes CASSLAQGYNSPLHF.

J is TRBJ1-6 and V is TRBV10-2, with a tentative D call TRBD1 (5 bases). Trimming pared 2 bases from V and 13 bases from J, leaving 15 bases between. Germline assignment: CDR1 WSHSY and CDR2 SAAADI. The CDR3 consists of 14 residues. The chain's CDR3 is CASSEAGGEAPLHF. CDR3 coding DNA: TGCGCCAGCAGTGAGGCCGGGGGAGAGGCGCCCCTCCACTTT.

This clone was picked up a small number of times. The chain uses TRBV5-6 and TRBJ2-5; D gene unclear. Germline V CDR1 and CDR2: SGHDT, YYEEEE. V lost 2 bases to trimming and J lost 2 bases, with 10 bases between them. The CDR3 extends over 14 amino acids. The CDR3 region has the DNA TGTGCCAGCAGCTTCCTAACACCTCAAGAGACCCAGTACTTC. As protein: CASSFLTPQETQYF.

The chain has TRBV7-8 and TRBJ2-1, with 7 bases identical to TRBD2. Germline V gene lookup returns CDR1 SGHVS and CDR2 FQNEAQ. The CDR3 loop spans 14 amino acids. V gave up 2 bases and J gave up 3 bases; unmatched junction bases: 1. CDR3 region: CASSLSGDYNEQFF. The CDR3 nucleotides are TGTGCCAGCAGCTTAAGCGGGGACTACAATGAGCAGTTCTTC.

The genes are TRBV28 and TRBJ1-4; possible D gene TRBD1, 6 bases. Germline loops: CDR1 MDHEN, CDR2 SYDVKM. The CDR3 runs to 14 residues. The ends were cut back, 5 bases at V and 4 bases at J, with 11 bases in the middle. Written as DNA, the CDR3 is TGTGCCAGCAGTGCACCAGGGGATAATGAAAAACTGTTTTTT. Its translation: CASSAPGDNEKLFF.

This clone was counted only a few times. The V and J genes are TRBV28 and TRBJ1-5; tentatively, D is TRBD1 (6 bases). The CDR3 loop spans 12 amino acids. V gave up 7 bases and J gave up 9 bases, with 13 bases separating them. Germline lookup yields CDR1 MDHEN and CDR2 SYDVKM. This chain's CDR3 is CASTTPRGPQHF. Here the CDR3 DNA reads TGTGCCAGCACCACACCCAGGGGGCCCCAGCATTTT.

This clone was counted only a few times. The chain couples TRBV29-1 to TRBJ2-7, with D perhaps TRBD2 (6 bases). Per germline, CDR1 SQVTM and CDR2 ANQGSEA. This CDR3 region has 12 residues. V lost 6 bases, J lost 3 bases, and 12 bases lay in between. The DNA for the CDR3 is TGCAGCGTGGAGGGGAGTAGCTACGAGCAGTACTTC. This sequence encodes CSVEGSSYEQYF.

V is TRBV7-9 and J is TRBJ2-7; D not certain. The germline V gene has CDR1 SEHNR and CDR2 FQNEAQ (reference sequence). The CDR3 length is 13 residues. Between the trimmed V and J ends, which lost 3 bases and 2 bases, there was a span of 8 bases. DNA for the CDR3: TGTGCCAGCAGCTTGGCGGCGGCCTACGAGCAGTACTTC. Encoded protein: CASSLAAAYEQYF.

V is TRBV15 and J is TRBJ2-1; 12 nucleotides match TRBD1. The junction had 3 bases not matched to a gene; V was cut back by 3 bases and J by 6 bases. The CDR3 length is 15 residues. The germline CDR1 and CDR2 sequences are LNHNV and YYDKDF (reference sequence). CDR3 region: CATSRGQGAVNEQFF. The CDR3 bases are TGTGCCACCAGCAGGGGACAGGGGGCGGTCAATGAGCAGTTCTTC.

The V and J genes are TRBV11-3 and TRBJ2-2, with D possibly TRBD1 on 6 matching bases. CDR1 is SGHNT, CDR2 YENEEA, per germline. This CDR3 comprises 16 residues. The germline V and J ends were trimmed by 5 bases and 1 base, with 14 bases remaining between them. This chain's CDR3 is CASSLFWTENTGELFF. CDR3 in DNA: TGTGCCAGCAGCCTATTCTGGACAGAGAACACCGGGGAGCTGTTTTTT. Together with reference TRBV11-3 and TRBJ2-2, the CDR3 gives the full variable domain: EAGVVQSPRYKIIEKKQPVAFWCNPISGHNTLYWYLQNLGQGPELLIRYENEEAVDDSQLPKDRFSAERLKGVDSTLKIQPAELGDSAVYLCASSLFWTENTGELFFGEGSRLTVL.

The chain joins TRBV4-3 to TRBJ2-1; 11 positions match TRBD2. With 4 bases clipped from V and 9 bases from J, the junction kept 8 bases outside the gene matches. The CDR3 is 15 residues long. CDR1 LGHNA and CDR2 YSLEER come from the germline V gene. CDR3 residues: CASSPGASGGSEQFF. The CDR3 DNA reads TGCGCCAGCAGCCCGGGGGCTAGCGGGGGGAGTGAGCAGTTCTTC.

V gene TRBV27 combines with J gene TRBJ2-1; TRBD2 aligns across 12 bases. The CDR3 covers 17 residues. J gave up 2 bases and V 1 base, and 3 bases lay outside the gene matches. Germline CDR1 reads MNHEY; CDR2 reads SMNVEV (reference sequence). The CDR3 region is CASSLWTSGDPYNEQFF. CDR3 sequence (DNA): TGTGCCAGCAGTTTATGGACTAGCGGGGACCCCTACAATGAGCAGTTCTTC.

The V gene is TRBV10-2, the J gene TRBJ2-3, with D possibly matching TRBD1 (6 bases). Trimming took 4 bases from V and 0 from J, leaving 17 bases between them. Germline V gives CDR1 WSHSY, CDR2 SAAADI. The CDR3 is made up of 17 amino acids. In DNA form, the CDR3 reads TGCGCCAGCAGTGTTGGTCCAGGGGCTAGTAGCACAGATACGCAGTATTTT. Protein sequence: CASSVGPGASSTDTQYF.

The V and J genes are TRBV6-6 and TRBJ2-1; D uncertain. V was shortened by 2 bases and J by 13 bases, with 9 bases between the two germline ends. The CDR3 length is 11 residues. Looked up from germline, CDR1 is MNHNY and CDR2 is SVGAGI (reference sequence). CDR3 nucleotide sequence: TGTGCCAGCAGTTACGCAGAGAATCAGTTCTTC. Translation: CASSYAENQFF.

This clone was observed a few times. The chain carries TRBV5-1 and TRBJ2-7, with D possibly matching TRBD2 (5 bases). CDR3 length: 11 amino acids. Between the trimmed V and J ends, which lost 10 bases and 4 bases, there was a span of 12 bases. Germline V gene sequence: CDR1 SGHRS, CDR2 YFSETQ. The CDR3 sequence: CASRGGYEQYF. Written as DNA, the CDR3 is TGCGCCTCCCGCGGCGGGTACGAGCAGTACTTC.